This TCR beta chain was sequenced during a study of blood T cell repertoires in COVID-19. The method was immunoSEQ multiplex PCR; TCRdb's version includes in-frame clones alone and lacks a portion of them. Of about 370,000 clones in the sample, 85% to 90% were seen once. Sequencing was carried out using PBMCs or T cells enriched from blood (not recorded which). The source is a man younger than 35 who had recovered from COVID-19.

DNA of the CDR3: TGCGCCAGCAGCCGGGCCACTACGGGGACAGGCAGTGAAAAACTGTTTTTT. It encodes CASSRATTGTGSEKLFF. The chain links TRBV4-1 to TRBJ1-4; 8 bases map to TRBD1. Germline CDR1 is MGHRA and CDR2 is YSYEKL. CDR3 length: 17 residues. The trim removed 4 bases at V and 7 bases at J, leaving 14 bases unmatched.